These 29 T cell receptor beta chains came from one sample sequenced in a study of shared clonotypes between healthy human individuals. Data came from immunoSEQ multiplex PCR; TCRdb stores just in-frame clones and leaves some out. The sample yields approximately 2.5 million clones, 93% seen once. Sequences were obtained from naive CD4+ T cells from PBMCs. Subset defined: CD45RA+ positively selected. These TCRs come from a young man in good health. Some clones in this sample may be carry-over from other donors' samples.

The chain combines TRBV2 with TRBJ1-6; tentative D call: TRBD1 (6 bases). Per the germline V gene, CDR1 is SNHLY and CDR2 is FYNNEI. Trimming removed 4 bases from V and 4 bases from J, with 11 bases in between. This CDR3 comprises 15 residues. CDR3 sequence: CASSVQGSYNSPLHF. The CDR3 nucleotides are TGTGCCAGCAGTGTACAGGGTTCTTATAATTCACCCCTCCACTTT.

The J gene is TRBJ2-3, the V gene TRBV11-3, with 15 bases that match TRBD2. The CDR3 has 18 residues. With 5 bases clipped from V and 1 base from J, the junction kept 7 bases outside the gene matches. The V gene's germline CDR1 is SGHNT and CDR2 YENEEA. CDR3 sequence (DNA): TGTGCCAGCAGCCCCGGACTAGCGGGAGGGGGGGGCACAGATACGCAGTATTTT. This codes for CASSPGLAGGGGTDTQYF.

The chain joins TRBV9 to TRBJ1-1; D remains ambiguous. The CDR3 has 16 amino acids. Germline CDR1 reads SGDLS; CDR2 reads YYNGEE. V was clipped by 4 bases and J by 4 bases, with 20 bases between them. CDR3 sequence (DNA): TGTGCCAGCAGCCCCTCCTCCACCTCCTGGGGCACTGAAGCTTTCTTT. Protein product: CASSPSSTSWGTEAFF.

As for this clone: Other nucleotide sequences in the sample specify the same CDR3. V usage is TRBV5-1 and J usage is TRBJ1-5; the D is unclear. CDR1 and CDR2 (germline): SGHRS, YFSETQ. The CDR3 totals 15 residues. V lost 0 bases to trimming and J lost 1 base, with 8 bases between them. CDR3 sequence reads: CASSLAGASNQPQHF. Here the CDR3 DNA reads TGCGCCAGCAGCTTGGCAGGCGCCAGCAATCAGCCCCAGCATTTT.

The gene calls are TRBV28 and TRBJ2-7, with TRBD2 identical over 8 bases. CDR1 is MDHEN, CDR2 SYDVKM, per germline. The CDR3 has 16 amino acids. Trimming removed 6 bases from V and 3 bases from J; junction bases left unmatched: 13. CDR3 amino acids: CASSETGTSKRYEQYF. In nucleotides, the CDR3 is TGTGCCAGCAGCGAAACCGGGACTAGTAAACGCTACGAGCAGTACTTC.

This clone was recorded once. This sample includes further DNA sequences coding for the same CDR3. CDR3 bases: TGTGCCAGCAGTTTTAAAACTGAAGCTTTCTTT. Translated, it gives CASSFKTEAFF. The rearrangement links TRBV28 to TRBJ1-1; no clear D gene. This CDR3 spans 11 amino acids. Germline V lookup: CDR1 MDHEN, CDR2 SYDVKM. V lost 3 bases and J lost 5, with 4 bases in between.

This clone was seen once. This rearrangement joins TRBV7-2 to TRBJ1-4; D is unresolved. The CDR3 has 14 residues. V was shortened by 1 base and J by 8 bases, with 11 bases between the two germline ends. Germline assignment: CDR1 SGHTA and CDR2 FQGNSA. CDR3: CASSLGALREKLFF. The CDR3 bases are TGTGCCAGCAGCTTAGGGGCCTTACGAGAAAAACTGTTTTTT. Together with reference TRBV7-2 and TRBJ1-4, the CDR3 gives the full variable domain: GAGVSQSPSNKVTEKGKDVELRCDPISGHTALYWYRQSLGQGLEFLIYFQGNSAPDKSGLPSDRFSAERTGGSVSTLTIQRTQQEDSAVYLCASSLGALREKLFFGSGTQLSVL.

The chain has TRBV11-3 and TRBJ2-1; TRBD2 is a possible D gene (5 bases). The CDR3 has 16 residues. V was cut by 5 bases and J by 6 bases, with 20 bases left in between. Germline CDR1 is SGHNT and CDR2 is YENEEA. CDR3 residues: CASSLGRSGRLNEQFF. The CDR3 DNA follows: TGTGCCAGCAGCCTCGGGCGCAGCGGTAGGCTCAATGAGCAGTTCTTC. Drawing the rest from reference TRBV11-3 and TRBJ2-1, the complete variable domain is EAGVVQSPRYKIIEKKQPVAFWCNPISGHNTLYWYLQNLGQGPELLIRYENEEAVDDSQLPKDRFSAERLKGVDSTLKIQPAELGDSAVYLCASSLGRSGRLNEQFFGPGTRLTVL.

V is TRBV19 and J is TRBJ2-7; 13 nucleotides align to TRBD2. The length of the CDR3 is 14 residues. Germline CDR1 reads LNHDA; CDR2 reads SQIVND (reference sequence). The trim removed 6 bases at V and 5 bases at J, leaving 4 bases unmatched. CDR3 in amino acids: CASRGLAGFNEQYF. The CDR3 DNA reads TGTGCCAGTAGGGGACTAGCGGGATTTAACGAGCAGTACTTC.

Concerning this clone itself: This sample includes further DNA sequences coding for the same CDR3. DNA for the CDR3: TGTGCCAGCAGCTTAGGGGCCAATGAGCAGTTCTTC. Amino acid sequence: CASSLGANEQFF. The gene calls are TRBV11-3 and TRBJ2-1; D is unclear. From germline, CDR1 is SGHNT and CDR2 YENEEA. The germline V and J ends were trimmed by 1 base and 6 bases, with 4 bases remaining between them. This CDR3 is built from 12 residues.

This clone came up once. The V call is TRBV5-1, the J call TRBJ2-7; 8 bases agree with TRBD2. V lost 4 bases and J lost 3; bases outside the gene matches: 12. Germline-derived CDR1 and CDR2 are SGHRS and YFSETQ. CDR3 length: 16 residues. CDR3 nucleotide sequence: TGCGCCAGCAGCCCACCTGGGACTAGGGACCTCTACGAGCAGTACTTC. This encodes CASSPPGTRDLYEQYF.

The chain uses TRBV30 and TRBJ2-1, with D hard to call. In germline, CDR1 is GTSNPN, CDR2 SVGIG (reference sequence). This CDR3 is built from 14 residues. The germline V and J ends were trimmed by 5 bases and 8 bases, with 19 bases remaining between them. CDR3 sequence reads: CAWHRDSWAHEQFF. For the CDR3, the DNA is TGTGCCTGGCACCGAGACTCCTGGGCCCATGAGCAGTTCTTC.

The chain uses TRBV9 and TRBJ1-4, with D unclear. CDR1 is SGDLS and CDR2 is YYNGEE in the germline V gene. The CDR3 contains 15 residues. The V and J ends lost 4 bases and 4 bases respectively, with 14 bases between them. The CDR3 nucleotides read TGTGCCAGCAGCCCACATTTCGGACTTAATGAAAAACTGTTTTTT. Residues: CASSPHFGLNEKLFF.

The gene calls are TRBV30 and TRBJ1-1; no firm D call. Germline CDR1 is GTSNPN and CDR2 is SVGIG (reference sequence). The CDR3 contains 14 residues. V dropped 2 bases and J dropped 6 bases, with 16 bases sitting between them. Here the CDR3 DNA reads TGTGCCTGGAGTTCCTCCTTTATTAATCCTGAAGCTTTCTTT. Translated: CAWSSSFINPEAFF.

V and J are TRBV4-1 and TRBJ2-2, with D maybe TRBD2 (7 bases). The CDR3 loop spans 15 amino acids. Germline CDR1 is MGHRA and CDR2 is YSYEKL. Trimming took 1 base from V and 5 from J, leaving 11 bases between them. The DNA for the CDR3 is TGCGCCAGCAGCCAAGTCGGGGGGCTGACCGGGGAGCTGTTTTTT. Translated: CASSQVGGLTGELFF.

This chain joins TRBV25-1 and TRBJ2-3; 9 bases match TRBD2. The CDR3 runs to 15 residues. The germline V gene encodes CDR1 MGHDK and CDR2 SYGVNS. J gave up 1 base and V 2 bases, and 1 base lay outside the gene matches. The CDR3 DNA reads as TGTGCCAGCAGTGAAGTAGCGGGAGGCACAGATACGCAGTATTTT. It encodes CASSEVAGGTDTQYF.

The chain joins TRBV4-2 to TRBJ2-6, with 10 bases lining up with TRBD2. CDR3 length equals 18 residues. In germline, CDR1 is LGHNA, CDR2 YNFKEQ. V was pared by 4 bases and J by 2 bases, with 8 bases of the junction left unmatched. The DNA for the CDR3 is TGTGCCAGCAGCCCCCGGGTAGCGGGAGGAGCTGGGGCCAACGTCCTGACTTTC. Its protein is CASSPRVAGGAGANVLTF.

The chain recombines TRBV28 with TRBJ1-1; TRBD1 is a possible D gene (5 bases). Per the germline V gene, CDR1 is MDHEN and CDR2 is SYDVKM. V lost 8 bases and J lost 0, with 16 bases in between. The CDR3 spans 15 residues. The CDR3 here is CASPPTGTMNTEAFF. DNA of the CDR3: TGTGCCAGCCCCCCGACGGGGACCATGAACACTGAAGCTTTCTTT.

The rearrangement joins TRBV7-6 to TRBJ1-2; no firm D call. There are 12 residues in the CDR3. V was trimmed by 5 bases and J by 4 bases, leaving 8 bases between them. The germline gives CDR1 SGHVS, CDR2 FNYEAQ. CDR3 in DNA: TGTGCCAGCAGCCCAGGACGCTATGGCTACACCTTC. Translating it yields CASSPGRYGYTF.

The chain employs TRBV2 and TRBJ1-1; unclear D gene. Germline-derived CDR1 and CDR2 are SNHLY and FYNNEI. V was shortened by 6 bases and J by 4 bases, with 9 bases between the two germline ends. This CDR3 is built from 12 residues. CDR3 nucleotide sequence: TGTGCCAGCAGACAATTAAGCACTGAAGCTTTCTTT. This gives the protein CASRQLSTEAFF.

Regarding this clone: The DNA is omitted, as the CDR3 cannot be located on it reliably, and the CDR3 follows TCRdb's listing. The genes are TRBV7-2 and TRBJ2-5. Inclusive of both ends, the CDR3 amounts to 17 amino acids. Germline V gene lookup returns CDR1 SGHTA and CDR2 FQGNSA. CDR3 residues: CASSFRGTQGFLETQYF.

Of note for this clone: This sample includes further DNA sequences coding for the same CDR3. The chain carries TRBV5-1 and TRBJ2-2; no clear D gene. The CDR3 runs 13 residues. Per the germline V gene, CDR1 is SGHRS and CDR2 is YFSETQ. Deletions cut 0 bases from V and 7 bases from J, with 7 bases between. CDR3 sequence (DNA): TGCGCCAGCAGCTTGGCCCTTGGCGGGGAGCTGTTTTTT. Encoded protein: CASSLALGGELFF.

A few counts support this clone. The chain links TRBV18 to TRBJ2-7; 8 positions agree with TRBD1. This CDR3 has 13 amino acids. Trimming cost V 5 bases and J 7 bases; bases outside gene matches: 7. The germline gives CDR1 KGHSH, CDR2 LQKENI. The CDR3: CASSDGQGQEQYF. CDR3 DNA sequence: TGTGCCAGCTCAGATGGACAGGGTCAAGAGCAGTACTTC.

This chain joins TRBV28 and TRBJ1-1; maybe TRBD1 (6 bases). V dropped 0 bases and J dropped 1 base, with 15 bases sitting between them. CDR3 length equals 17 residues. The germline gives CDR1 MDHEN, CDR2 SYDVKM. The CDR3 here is CASSLWVPGTRNTEAFF. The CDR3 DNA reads TGTGCCAGCAGTTTATGGGTGCCCGGGACAAGGAACACTGAAGCTTTCTTT.

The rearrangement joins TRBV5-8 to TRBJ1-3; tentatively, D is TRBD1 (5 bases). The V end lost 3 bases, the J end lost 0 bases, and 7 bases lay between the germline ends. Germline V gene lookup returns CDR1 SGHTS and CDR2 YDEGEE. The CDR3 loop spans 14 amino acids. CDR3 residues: CASSYRSSGNTIYF. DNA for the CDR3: TGTGCCAGCAGCTACAGGAGCTCTGGAAACACCATATATTTT.

The CDR3 region is CASSSGTGLRNQPQHF. The DNA of the CDR3 is TGTGCCAGCAGTTCCGGGACAGGGTTGAGAAATCAGCCCCAGCATTTT. The V gene is TRBV28, the J gene TRBJ1-5; 9 bases map to TRBD1. CDR3 length: 16 residues. V lost 4 bases, J lost 4 bases, and 8 bases stayed unmatched. Germline V lookup: CDR1 MDHEN, CDR2 SYDVKM.

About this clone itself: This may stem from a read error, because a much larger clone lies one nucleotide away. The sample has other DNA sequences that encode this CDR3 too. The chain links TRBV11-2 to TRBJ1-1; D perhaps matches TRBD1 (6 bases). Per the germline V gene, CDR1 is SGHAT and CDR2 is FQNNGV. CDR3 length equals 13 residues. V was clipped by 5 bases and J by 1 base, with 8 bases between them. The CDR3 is CASSLGGNTEAFF. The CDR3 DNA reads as TGTGCCAGCAGCCTAGGGGGGAACACTGAAGCTTTCTTT.

The CDR3 DNA reads TGTGCCAGCAGCTCCGAACCAGATACGCAGTATTTT. Its translation is CASSSEPDTQYF. V usage is TRBV7-9 and J usage is TRBJ2-3; D gene unclear. The length of the CDR3 is 12 residues. Trimming left V 4 bases short and J 4 bases short, with 6 bases between. Germline CDR1 reads SEHNR; CDR2 reads FQNEAQ (reference sequence).

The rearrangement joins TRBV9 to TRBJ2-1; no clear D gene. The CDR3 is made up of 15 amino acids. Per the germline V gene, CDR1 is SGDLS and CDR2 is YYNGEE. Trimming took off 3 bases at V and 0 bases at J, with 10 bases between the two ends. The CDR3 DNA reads TGTGCCAGCAGCGGAACCGACAACTCCTACAATGAGCAGTTCTTC. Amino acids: CASSGTDNSYNEQFF. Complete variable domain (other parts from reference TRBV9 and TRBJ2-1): DSGVTQTPKHLITATGQRVTLRCSPRSGDLSVYWYQQSLDQGLQFLIQYYNGEERAKGNILERFSAQQFPDLHSELNLSSLELGDSALYFCASSGTDNSYNEQFFGPGTRLTVL.